This passage covers 5 T cell receptor beta chains from one sample sequenced in a study of T cell responses to AZD1222 COVID-19 vaccine. Produced via immunoSEQ multiplex PCR; TCRdb's table is partial and in-frame only. The top ten clones hold approximately 2.8% of a sample with about 140,000 clones, more than 75% of them seen once. Sequenced material: peripheral blood, taken 28 days after the second AZD1222 dose. These receptors all stem from an adult who received the AZD1222 COVID-19 vaccine.

This chain joins TRBV7-2 and TRBJ1-1; TRBD1 matches 9 bases. Trimming at V came to 6 bases and at J to 8 bases, leaving 7 bases not matched to a gene. The germline V gene has CDR1 SGHTA and CDR2 FQGNSA. The CDR3 totals 13 residues. CDR3 coding DNA: TGTGCCAGCAGTCTGACAGGGGGGATGGAAGCTTTCTTT. Its protein is CASSLTGGMEAFF.

This chain links TRBV11-2 with TRBJ1-2; no definite D call. Trimming left V 5 bases short and J 4 bases short, with 11 bases between. Germline CDR1 and CDR2: SGHAT and FQNNGV. The CDR3 spans 13 residues. The CDR3 spells CASSPPAPYGYTF. The CDR3 coding sequence is TGTGCCAGCAGCCCCCCAGCGCCCTATGGCTACACCTTC.

CDR3 region: CASSRTSAVTYNEQFF. As DNA, the CDR3 is TGTGCCAGCAGCCGGACTAGCGCAGTGACTTACAATGAGCAGTTCTTC. The chain recombines TRBV5-5 with TRBJ2-1, with 9 bases aligning to TRBD2. The CDR3 length is 16 residues. Germline loops: CDR1 SGHKS, CDR2 YYEKEE (reference sequence). Trimming cost V 4 bases and J 4 bases; bases outside gene matches: 9.

The chain couples TRBV30 to TRBJ1-2; 10 bases line up with TRBD1. Germline assignment: CDR1 GTSNPN and CDR2 SVGIG (reference sequence). This CDR3 comprises 16 residues. Trimming removed 2 bases from V and 5 bases from J; junction bases left unmatched: 11. This CDR3 reads CAWSSRGGQGGYGYTF. DNA for the CDR3: TGTGCCTGGAGTTCCCGGGGAGGACAGGGGGGTTATGGCTACACCTTC.

The chain couples TRBV30 to TRBJ1-1; tentative D call: TRBD1 (5 bases). The CDR3 extends over 12 amino acids. The germline V gene has CDR1 GTSNPN and CDR2 SVGIG (reference sequence). Trimming stripped 4 bases from V and 6 bases from J, with 12 bases between. In DNA, the CDR3 is TGTGCCTGGACGCACAGGATGGCTGAAGCTTTCTTT. As protein: CAWTHRMAEAFF.